This T cell receptor (beta chain) was observed in a study of early T cells in non-severe SARS-CoV-2 infection. One entry per CDR3 protein, called by TCRdb with MiXCR from the 5' RACE reads. Of approximately 50,000 distinct CDR3 sequences in the sample, 7% to 10% were seen once. Sequenced sample: whole blood. This sequence originates from an adult who was a healthcare worker with PCR-confirmed SARS-CoV-2 infection or an uninfected control (not recorded which).

CDR3: CASSPGTSGRVRLDAQYF. As DNA, the CDR3 is TGTGCCAGCAGCCCCGGGACTAGCGGGAGGGTCCGGCTGGACGCGCAGTATTTT. The J gene is TRBJ2-3, the V gene TRBV7-6; TRBD2 matches at 16 bases. Germline CDR1 is SGHVS and CDR2 is FNYEAQ. J was trimmed by 10 bases and V by 5 bases; bases with no gene match: 15. The length of the CDR3 is 18 residues.